The sequence of this TCR beta chain was determined in a study of regulatory T cells in long-lasting Graves disease. The time point here: newly diagnosed GD, antithyroid drugs for less than 3 months. With RNA extracted from PBMCs as input, the TCR library was made. In germline, CDR1 is LGHDT, CDR2 YNNKEL (reference sequence). The length of the CDR3 is 16 residues. V shed 0 bases and J 9 bases; nucleotides not matched to a gene: 11. This clonotype was counted at least ten times. Its antigen is not identified. Findings of the study overall: Segments TRBV28, TRBJ1-2 and TRBJ2-5 showed preferential usage in persistent disease.

Relying on iRepertoire HTBI primers and Arm-PCR of CDR3 regions, the team built TCR beta libraries. Each CDR3 protein gets one entry after TCRdb re-called the multiplex PCR reads with MiXCR. This table has 550,000 or so distinct CDR3 sequences, more than 10% appearing once. This same sample was also part of a study on T cells in Graves' hyperthyroidism and ophthalmopathy. That report adds: In simple terms, a model built on 13 V-J features told ophthalmopathy apart from stable hyperthyroidism.

J is TRBJ2-1 and V is TRBV3-1, with 7 bases matching TRBD1. Here the sequenced sample was peripheral blood mononuclear cells (PBMCs), taken at new diagnosis, from a patient treated with antithyroid drugs. The sequence was obtained from a woman in her thirties with Graves disease. The CDR3 DNA is TGTGCCAGCAGCCAAGATCGGGTAAAGGGGGCGAGTGAGCAGTTCTTC. This encodes CASSQDRVKGASEQFF.